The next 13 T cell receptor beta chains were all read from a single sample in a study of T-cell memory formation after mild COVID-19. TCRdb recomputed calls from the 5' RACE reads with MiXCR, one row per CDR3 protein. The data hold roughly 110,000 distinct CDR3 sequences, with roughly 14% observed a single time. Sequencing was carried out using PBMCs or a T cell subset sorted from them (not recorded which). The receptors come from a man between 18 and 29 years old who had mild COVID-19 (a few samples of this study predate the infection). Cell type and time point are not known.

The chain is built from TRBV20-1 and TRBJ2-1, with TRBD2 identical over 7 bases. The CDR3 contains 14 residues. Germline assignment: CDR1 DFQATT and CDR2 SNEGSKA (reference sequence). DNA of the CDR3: TGCAGCGAGCGGGGATATAGCTCCTACAATGAGCAGTTCTTC. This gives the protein CSERGYSSYNEQFF.

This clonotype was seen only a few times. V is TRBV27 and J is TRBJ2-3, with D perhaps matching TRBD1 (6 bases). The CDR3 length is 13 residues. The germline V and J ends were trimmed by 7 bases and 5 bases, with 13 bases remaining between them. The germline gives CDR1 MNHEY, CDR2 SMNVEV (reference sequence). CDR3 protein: CASTTTGIDTQYF. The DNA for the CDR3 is TGTGCCAGCACCACAACAGGGATAGATACGCAGTATTTT.

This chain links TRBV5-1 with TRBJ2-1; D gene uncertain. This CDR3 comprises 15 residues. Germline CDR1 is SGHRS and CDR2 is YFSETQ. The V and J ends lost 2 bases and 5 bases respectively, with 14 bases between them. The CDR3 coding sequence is TGCGCCAGCAGCTTCGACACCGGCCGGGACAATGAGCAGTTCTTC. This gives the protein CASSFDTGRDNEQFF.

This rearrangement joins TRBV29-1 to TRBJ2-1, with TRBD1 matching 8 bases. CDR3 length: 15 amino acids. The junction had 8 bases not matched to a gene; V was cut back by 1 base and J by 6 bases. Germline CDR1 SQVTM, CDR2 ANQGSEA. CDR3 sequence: CSVEGAGQEVNEQFF. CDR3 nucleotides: TGCAGCGTTGAAGGCGCGGGACAGGAGGTCAATGAGCAGTTCTTC.

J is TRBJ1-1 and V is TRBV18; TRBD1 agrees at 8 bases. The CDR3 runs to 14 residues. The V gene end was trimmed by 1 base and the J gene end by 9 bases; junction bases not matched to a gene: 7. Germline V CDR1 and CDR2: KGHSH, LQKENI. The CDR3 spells CASSPLGQGVKAFF. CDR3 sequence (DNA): TGTGCCAGCTCACCACTAGGACAGGGCGTAAAAGCTTTCTTT.

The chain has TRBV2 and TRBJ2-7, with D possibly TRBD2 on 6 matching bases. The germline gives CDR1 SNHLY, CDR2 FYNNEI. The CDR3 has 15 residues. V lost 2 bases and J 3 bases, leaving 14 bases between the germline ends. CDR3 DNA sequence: TGTGCCAGCAGTGAACTTATGGTGGGGGGCTACGAGCAGTACTTC. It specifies CASSELMVGGYEQYF.

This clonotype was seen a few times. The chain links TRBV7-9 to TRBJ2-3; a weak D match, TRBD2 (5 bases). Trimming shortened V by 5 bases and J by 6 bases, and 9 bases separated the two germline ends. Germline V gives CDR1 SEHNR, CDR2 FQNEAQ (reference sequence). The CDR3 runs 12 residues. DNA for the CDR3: TGTGCCAGCAGCCAACTAGGGGATACGCAGTATTTT. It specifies CASSQLGDTQYF.

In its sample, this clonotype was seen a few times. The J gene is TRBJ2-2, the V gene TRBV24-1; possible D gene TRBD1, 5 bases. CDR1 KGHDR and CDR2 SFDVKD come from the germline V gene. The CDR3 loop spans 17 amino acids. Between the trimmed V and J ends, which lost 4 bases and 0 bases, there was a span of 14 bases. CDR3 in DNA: TGTGCCACCAGTGACCGACAGCTCAACGCGAACACCGGGGAGCTGTTTTTT. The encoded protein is CATSDRQLNANTGELFF.

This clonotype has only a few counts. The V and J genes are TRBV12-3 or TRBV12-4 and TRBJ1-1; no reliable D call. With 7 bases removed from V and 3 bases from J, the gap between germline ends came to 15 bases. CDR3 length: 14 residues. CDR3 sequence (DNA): TGTGCCAGCACCCCGGGAGGGCCCTACACTGAAGCTTTCTTT. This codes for CASTPGGPYTEAFF.

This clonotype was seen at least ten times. This chain's CDR3 is CASGKGATNEKLFF. CDR3 sequence (DNA): TGTGCTAGTGGGAAGGGGGCAACTAATGAAAAACTGTTTTTT. J is TRBJ1-4 and V is TRBV12-5, with a possible D match to TRBD1 (6 bases). This CDR3 has 14 amino acids. Germline assignment: CDR1 LGHNT and CDR2 FRNRAP. Trimming stripped 6 bases from V and 0 bases from J, with 8 bases between.

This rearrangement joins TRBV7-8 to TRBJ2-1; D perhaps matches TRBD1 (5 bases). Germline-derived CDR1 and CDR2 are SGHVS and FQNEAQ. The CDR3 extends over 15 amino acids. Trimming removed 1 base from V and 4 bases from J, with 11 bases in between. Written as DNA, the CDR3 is TGTGCCAGCAGCTTAGGGCAGGGTCAGTACAATGAGCAGTTCTTC. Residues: CASSLGQGQYNEQFF.

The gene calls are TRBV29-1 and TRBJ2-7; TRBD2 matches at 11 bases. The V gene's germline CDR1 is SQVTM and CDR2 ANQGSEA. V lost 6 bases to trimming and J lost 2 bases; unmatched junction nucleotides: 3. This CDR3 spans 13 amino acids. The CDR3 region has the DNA TGCAGCGTAAGACTAGCGGGGACCTACGAGCAGTACGTC. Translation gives CSVRLAGTYEQYV.

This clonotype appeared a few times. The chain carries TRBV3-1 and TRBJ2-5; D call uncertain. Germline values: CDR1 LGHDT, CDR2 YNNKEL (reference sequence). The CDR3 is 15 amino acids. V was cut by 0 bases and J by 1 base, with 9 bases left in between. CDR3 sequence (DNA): TGTGCCAGCAGCCAAGAACCCAACAGCCAAGAGACCCAGTACTTC. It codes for CASSQEPNSQETQYF.